The rows below give T cell receptor beta chains drawn from one sample of a study of Ad26.COV2.S vaccination and SARS-CoV-2 variants. This table comes from immunoSEQ multiplex PCR, and its TCRdb copy is limited to in-frame clones, with some not included. The sample lists approximately 300,000 clones, approximately 86% occurring once. Specimen: peripheral blood, collected in a trial of Ad26.COV2.S vaccine versus placebo. The receptors come from a person aged 18-65 years who received the Ad26.COV2.S COVID-19 vaccine or a placebo. CDR3s include the opening cysteine and the closing phenylalanine or tryptophan. Each record gives: J gene, V gene, D gene, clone size, CDR3 protein, CDR3 DNA. D genes are given only for firm matches. Clone size is shown for a subset of rows, as once, few, many or a class of expanded clone.

J: TRBJ1-2
V: TRBV19
D: NA
size: NA
CDR3: CASSPQGMGGYTF
DNA: TGTGCCAGTAGTCCACAGGGAATGGGTGGCTACACCTTC

J: TRBJ2-5
V: TRBV19
D: NA
size: NA
CDR3: CASSPGIPETQYF
DNA: TGTGCCAGTAGCCCGGGCATTCCGGAGACCCAGTACTTC

J: TRBJ2-5
V: TRBV5-6
D: TRBD2
size: NA
CDR3: CASSPPGTSGETQYF
DNA: TGTGCCAGCAGCCCACCGGGGACTAGCGGGGAGACCCAGTACTTC

J: TRBJ2-2
V: TRBV6-6
D: TRBD1
size: NA
CDR3: CASSLTGTGGITGELFF
DNA: TGTGCCAGCAGTCTTACCGGGACAGGGGGTATCACCGGGGAGCTGTTTTTT

J: TRBJ2-5
V: TRBV14
D: NA
size: NA
CDR3: CASSQGVETQYF
DNA: TGTGCCAGCAGCCAAGGTGTAGAGACCCAGTACTTC

J: TRBJ1-2
V: TRBV6-5
D: NA
size: once
CDR3: CASRPRQELHGYTF
DNA: TGTGCCAGCAGGCCTCGACAGGAACTTCATGGCTACACCTTC

J: TRBJ2-3
V: TRBV10-3
D: NA
size: NA
CDR3: CAISEAGSTDTQYF
DNA: TGTGCCATCAGTGAGGCCGGCAGCACAGATACGCAGTATTTT

J: TRBJ2-1
V: TRBV11-3
D: TRBD1
size: NA
CDR3: CASSLGTGDNEQFF
DNA: TGTGCCAGCAGCTTAGGGACAGGGGACAATGAGCAGTTCTTC

J: TRBJ2-7
V: TRBV7-9
D: NA
size: NA
CDR3: CATQPPNSYEQYF
DNA: TGTGCTACTCAACCTCCGAATTCCTACGAGCAGTACTTC

J: TRBJ2-3
V: TRBV9
D: NA
size: NA
CDR3: CASSVVTDTQYF
DNA: TGTGCCAGCAGCGTTGTCACAGATACGCAGTATTTT

J: TRBJ2-5
V: TRBV5-6
D: NA
size: NA
CDR3: CASSPGYATQYF
DNA: TGTGCCAGCAGCCCGGGATATGCGACCCAGTACTTC

J: TRBJ2-7
V: TRBV5-4
D: TRBD1
size: NA
CDR3: CASSLAKGARYEQYF
DNA: TGTGCCAGCAGCTTGGCGAAGGGGGCGAGGTACGAGCAGTACTTC

J: TRBJ2-6
V: TRBV11-1
D: TRBD1
size: NA
CDR3: CASSRGRYGANVLTF
DNA: TGTGCCAGCAGCAGGGGGCGCTACGGGGCCAACGTCCTGACTTTC

J: TRBJ1-6
V: TRBV19
D: NA
size: NA
CDR3: CASSIRREIIPSSYNSPLHF
DNA: TGTGCCAGTAGTATCCGCAGGGAAATAATCCCGAGCTCCTATAATTCACCCCTCCACTTT

J: TRBJ1-1
V: TRBV28
D: NA
size: NA
CDR3: CASLGLGYTEAFF
DNA: TGTGCCAGCCTCGGTTTAGGGTACACTGAAGCTTTCTTT

J: TRBJ2-7
V: TRBV5-5
D: NA
size: NA
CDR3: CASTGTTYEQYF
DNA: TGTGCCAGCACCGGCACCACCTACGAGCAGTACTTC

J: TRBJ1-1
V: TRBV28
D: NA
size: NA
CDR3: CASKGGRGPLGNTEAFF
DNA: TGTGCCAGCAAAGGAGGCAGGGGCCCTCTGGGGAACACTGAAGCTTTCTTT

J: TRBJ1-6
V: TRBV3-1/TRBV3-2
D: TRBD1
size: NA
CDR3: CASSQEGQNFSPLHF
DNA: TGTGCCAGCAGCCAAGAGGGACAGAATTTTTCACCCCTCCACTTT

J: TRBJ2-7
V: TRBV5-5
D: NA
size: NA
CDR3: CASSGASARDEQYF
DNA: TGTGCCAGCAGTGGGGCTAGCGCCCGGGACGAGCAGTACTTC

J: TRBJ2-1
V: TRBV7-2
D: NA
size: NA
CDR3: CASTVVSGDPGEQFF
DNA: TGTGCCAGCACCGTAGTATCGGGGGACCCCGGGGAGCAGTTCTTC

J: TRBJ2-3
V: TRBV7-2
D: TRBD2
size: NA
CDR3: CASSLVSRGGGRGDTQYF
DNA: TGTGCCAGCAGCTTAGTCAGTCGCGGCGGGGGGAGAGGAGATACGCAGTATTTT

J: TRBJ1-2
V: TRBV10-3
D: NA
size: NA
CDR3: CAISAAGVLDYGYTF
DNA: TGTGCCATCAGTGCCGCAGGGGTTCTGGACTATGGCTACACCTTC

J: TRBJ2-3
V: TRBV24-1
D: TRBD2
size: NA
CDR3: CATSEGGGPDTQYF
DNA: TGTGCCACCAGTGAGGGCGGGGGGCCAGATACGCAGTATTTT

J: TRBJ1-5
V: TRBV7-9
D: NA
size: NA
CDR3: CASSWGLYSNQPQHF
DNA: TGTGCCAGCAGCTGGGGACTTTATAGCAATCAGCCCCAGCATTTT

J: TRBJ2-5
V: TRBV11-3
D: TRBD1
size: NA
CDR3: CASSLGGTGGVQTQYF
DNA: TGTGCCAGCAGCTTGGGCGGGACAGGGGGCGTTCAGACCCAGTACTTC

J: TRBJ2-2
V: TRBV18
D: TRBD1
size: NA
CDR3: CASSPRQGAYTGELFF
DNA: TGTGCCAGCTCACCTCGACAGGGGGCGTACACCGGGGAGCTGTTTTTT

J: TRBJ1-3
V: TRBV7-9
D: NA
size: NA
CDR3: CASSGGTSGNTIYF
DNA: TGTGCCAGCAGCGGGGGCACCTCTGGAAACACCATATATTTT

J: TRBJ1-6
V: TRBV28
D: NA
size: few
CDR3: CASSWGTASSYNSPLHF
DNA: TGTGCCAGCAGTTGGGGGACGGCTAGCTCCTATAATTCACCCCTCCACTTT

J: TRBJ1-2
V: TRBV28
D: NA
size: NA
CDR3: CASDNGARANYGYTF
DNA: TGTGCCAGCGACAACGGGGCCCGCGCTAACTATGGCTACACCTTC

J: TRBJ1-1
V: TRBV5-1
D: NA
size: NA
CDR3: CASSGGRQLNTEAFF
DNA: TGCGCCAGCAGCGGGGGTCGTCAGCTGAACACTGAAGCTTTCTTT

J: TRBJ2-7
V: TRBV5-6
D: NA
size: NA
CDR3: CASSLATDGPYEQYF
DNA: TGTGCCAGCAGCTTGGCCACCGACGGACCCTACGAGCAGTACTTC

J: TRBJ2-6
V: TRBV27
D: NA
size: NA
CDR3: CASSLGGTGANVLTF
DNA: TGTGCCAGCAGTTTGGGCGGAACTGGGGCCAACGTCCTGACTTTC

J: TRBJ2-3
V: TRBV24-1
D: TRBD1
size: NA
CDR3: CATSDFLTGGLDTQYF
DNA: TGTGCCACCAGTGATTTCCTGACAGGGGGCTTAGATACGCAGTATTTT

J: TRBJ1-5
V: TRBV6-1
D: TRBD1
size: few
CDR3: CASSEERTGHNQPQHF
DNA: TGTGCCAGCAGTGAAGAAAGGACAGGGCACAATCAGCCCCAGCATTTT

J: TRBJ1-6
V: TRBV5-1
D: NA
size: NA
CDR3: CASSFSGFPPLHF
DNA: TGCGCCAGCAGTTTCTCAGGTTTCCCACCCCTCCACTTT

J: TRBJ1-1
V: TRBV2
D: NA
size: NA
CDR3: CASIEQGRSTEAFF
DNA: TGTGCCAGTATAGAACAGGGTAGGTCCACTGAAGCTTTCTTT

J: TRBJ2-4
V: TRBV7-2
D: NA
size: NA
CDR3: CASSFSLRDIQYF
DNA: TGTGCCAGCAGCTTCAGTTTGCGGGACATTCAGTACTTC

J: TRBJ1-2
V: TRBV19
D: TRBD1
size: NA
CDR3: CASSTNRQGPYGYTF
DNA: TGTGCCAGTAGTACCAATAGACAGGGTCCCTATGGCTACACCTTC

J: TRBJ1-5
V: TRBV18
D: NA
size: NA
CDR3: CASSPQGTSGQPQHF
DNA: TGTGCCAGCTCACCACAGGGGACTTCAGGTCAGCCCCAGCATTTT

J: TRBJ2-1
V: TRBV7-8
D: TRBD2
size: NA
CDR3: CASSGRLAGNEQFF
DNA: TGTGCCAGCAGCGGGAGACTAGCTGGCAATGAGCAGTTCTTC

J: TRBJ2-3
V: TRBV27
D: NA
size: NA
CDR3: CASTPLPGSGTDTQYF
DNA: TGTGCCAGCACTCCCCTACCGGGGTCGGGCACAGATACGCAGTATTTT

J: TRBJ2-7
V: TRBV7-3
D: NA
size: NA
CDR3: CASRSGHSYEQYF
DNA: TGTGCCAGCAGGTCGGGGCATTCCTACGAGCAGTACTTC

J: TRBJ1-4
V: TRBV18
D: TRBD1
size: NA
CDR3: CASSSGFPGQGNEKLFF
DNA: TGTGCCAGCTCATCCGGATTCCCGGGACAGGGGAATGAAAAACTGTTTTTT

J: TRBJ1-1
V: TRBV27
D: NA
size: NA
CDR3: CASSVVGLPMNTEAFF
DNA: TGTGCCAGCTCGGTCGTAGGGCTGCCCATGAACACTGAAGCTTTCTTT

J: TRBJ1-1
V: TRBV5-1
D: TRBD1
size: NA
CDR3: CASSLGTGGNTEAFF
DNA: TGCGCCAGCAGCTTGGGGACAGGGGGGAACACTGAAGCTTTCTTT

J: TRBJ2-3
V: TRBV5-1
D: TRBD2
size: NA
CDR3: CASSPWTSGGRTDTQYF
DNA: TGCGCCAGCAGCCCCTGGACTAGCGGGGGCCGCACAGATACGCAGTATTTT

J: TRBJ1-4
V: TRBV4-2
D: NA
size: NA
CDR3: CASSQEPGDPEKLFF
DNA: TGTGCCAGCAGCCAAGAGCCAGGCGATCCCGAAAAACTGTTTTTT

J: TRBJ1-1
V: TRBV7-9
D: NA
size: NA
CDR3: CASSLILGPNTEAFF
DNA: TGTGCCAGCAGCTTAATTTTAGGGCCGAACACTGAAGCTTTCTTT

J: TRBJ1-2
V: TRBV3-1/TRBV3-2
D: NA
size: NA
CDR3: CASKPDSNYGYTF
DNA: TGTGCCAGCAAACCCGACAGTAACTATGGCTACACCTTC

J: TRBJ2-7
V: TRBV4-1
D: TRBD1
size: NA
CDR3: CASSPTDRSYEQYF
DNA: TGCGCCAGCAGCCCAACGGACAGGTCCTACGAGCAGTACTTC

J: TRBJ1-1
V: TRBV27
D: NA
size: NA
CDR3: CASSLSGNMNTEAFF
DNA: TGTGCCAGCAGTTTATCGGGTAATATGAACACTGAAGCTTTCTTT

J: TRBJ1-6
V: TRBV6-4
D: TRBD1
size: NA
CDR3: CAPGQRNRDRGLGSPLHF
DNA: TGTGCCCCGGGGCAAAGAAACCGGGACAGGGGATTAGGGTCACCCCTCCACTTT

J: TRBJ1-5
V: TRBV7-2
D: NA
size: NA
CDR3: CASSLIGGDQPQHF
DNA: TGTGCCAGCAGCTTAATAGGAGGCGATCAGCCCCAGCATTTT

J: TRBJ2-2
V: TRBV29-1
D: NA
size: NA
CDR3: CSANSGTGELFF
DNA: TGCAGCGCGAACTCAGGGACCGGGGAGCTGTTTTTT

J: TRBJ2-7
V: TRBV7-9
D: TRBD1
size: NA
CDR3: CASSLQGDGYEQYF
DNA: TGTGCCAGCAGCCTCCAGGGGGACGGCTACGAGCAGTACTTC